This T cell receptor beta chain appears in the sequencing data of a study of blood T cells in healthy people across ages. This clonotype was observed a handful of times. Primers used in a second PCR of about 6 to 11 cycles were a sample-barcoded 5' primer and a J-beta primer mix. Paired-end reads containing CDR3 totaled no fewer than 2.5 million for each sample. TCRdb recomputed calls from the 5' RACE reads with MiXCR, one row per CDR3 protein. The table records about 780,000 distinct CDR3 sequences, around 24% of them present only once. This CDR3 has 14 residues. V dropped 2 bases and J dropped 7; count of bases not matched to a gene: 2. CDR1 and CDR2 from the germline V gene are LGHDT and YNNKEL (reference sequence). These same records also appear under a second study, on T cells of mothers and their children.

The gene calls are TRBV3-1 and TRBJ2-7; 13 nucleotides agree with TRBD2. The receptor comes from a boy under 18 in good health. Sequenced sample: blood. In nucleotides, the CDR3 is TGTGCCAGCAGCCAAAGACTAGCGGGGGGTGAGCAGTACTTC. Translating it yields CASSQRLAGGEQYF.